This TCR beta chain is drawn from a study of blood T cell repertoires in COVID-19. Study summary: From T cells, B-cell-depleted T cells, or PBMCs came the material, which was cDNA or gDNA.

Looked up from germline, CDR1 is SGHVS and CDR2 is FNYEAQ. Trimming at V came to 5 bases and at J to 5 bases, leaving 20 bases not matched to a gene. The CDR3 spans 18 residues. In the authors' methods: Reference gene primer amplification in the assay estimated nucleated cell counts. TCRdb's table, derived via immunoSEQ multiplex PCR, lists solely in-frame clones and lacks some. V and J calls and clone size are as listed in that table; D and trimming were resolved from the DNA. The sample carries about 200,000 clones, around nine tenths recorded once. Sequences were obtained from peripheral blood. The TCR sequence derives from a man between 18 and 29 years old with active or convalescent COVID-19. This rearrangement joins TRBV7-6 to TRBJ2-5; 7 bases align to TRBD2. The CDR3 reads CASSTPPLLRGGTETQYF. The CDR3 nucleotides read TGTGCCAGCAGCACCCCGCCTCTGCTACGGGGAGGGACGGAGACCCAGTACTTC.